The source of this TCR beta chain is a study of shared clonotypes between healthy human individuals. Over several immunoSEQ plates, each subset's genomic DNA was distributed in even portions. The table came from immunoSEQ multiplex PCR; TCRdb's copy has only in-frame clones and leaves some out. The sample holds 740,000 or so clones, about three quarters seen once. This clone was detected ten times or more. V lost 6 bases to trimming and J lost 5 bases, with 16 bases between them. Germline-derived CDR1 and CDR2 are SGHVS and FQNEAQ. The CDR3 length is 14 residues. The chain joins TRBV7-8 to TRBJ2-5; D perhaps matches TRBD2 (5 bases). The receptor's source is a woman aged 30 to 39 in good health. Material: memory CD4+ T cells sorted from blood. Subset given: CD45RA-negative fraction. The CDR3 DNA reads as TGTGCCAGCAGGTCCCCGAGAGGACTGGAGACCCAGTACTTC. It codes for CASRSPRGLETQYF.